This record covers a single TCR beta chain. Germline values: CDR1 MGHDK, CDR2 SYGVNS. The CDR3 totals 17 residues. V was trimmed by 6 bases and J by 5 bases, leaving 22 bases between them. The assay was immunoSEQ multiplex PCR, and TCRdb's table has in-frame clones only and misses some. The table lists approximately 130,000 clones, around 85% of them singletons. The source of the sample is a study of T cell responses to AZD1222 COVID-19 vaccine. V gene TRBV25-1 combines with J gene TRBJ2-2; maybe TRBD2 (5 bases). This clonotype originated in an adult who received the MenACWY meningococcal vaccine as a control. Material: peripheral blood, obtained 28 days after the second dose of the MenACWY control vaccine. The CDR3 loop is CASRSPGSTERTGELFF. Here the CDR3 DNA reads TGTGCCAGCAGATCCCCTGGGAGTACAGAGCGAACCGGGGAGCTGTTTTTT.